Sequencing of this T cell receptor (beta chain) was carried out in a study of shared clonotypes between healthy human individuals. Produced via immunoSEQ multiplex PCR; TCRdb's table is partial and in-frame only. The profile shows 2 million or so clones, 95% of them singletons. Germline assignment: CDR1 SEHNR and CDR2 FQNEAQ (reference sequence). The length of the CDR3 is 14 residues. Unmatched junction bases numbered 8, after V lost 8 bases and J lost 4 bases. The receptor comes from a man aged 18-30 years in good health. The chain couples TRBV7-9 to TRBJ2-1, with 7 nucleotides matching TRBD2. Sequencing used naive CD4+ T cells sorted from blood. Subset specified: CD45RA+ positively selected. The CDR3: CASERSGVYNEQFF. The CDR3, as DNA: TGTGCCAGCGAACGAAGCGGGGTTTACAATGAGCAGTTCTTC.